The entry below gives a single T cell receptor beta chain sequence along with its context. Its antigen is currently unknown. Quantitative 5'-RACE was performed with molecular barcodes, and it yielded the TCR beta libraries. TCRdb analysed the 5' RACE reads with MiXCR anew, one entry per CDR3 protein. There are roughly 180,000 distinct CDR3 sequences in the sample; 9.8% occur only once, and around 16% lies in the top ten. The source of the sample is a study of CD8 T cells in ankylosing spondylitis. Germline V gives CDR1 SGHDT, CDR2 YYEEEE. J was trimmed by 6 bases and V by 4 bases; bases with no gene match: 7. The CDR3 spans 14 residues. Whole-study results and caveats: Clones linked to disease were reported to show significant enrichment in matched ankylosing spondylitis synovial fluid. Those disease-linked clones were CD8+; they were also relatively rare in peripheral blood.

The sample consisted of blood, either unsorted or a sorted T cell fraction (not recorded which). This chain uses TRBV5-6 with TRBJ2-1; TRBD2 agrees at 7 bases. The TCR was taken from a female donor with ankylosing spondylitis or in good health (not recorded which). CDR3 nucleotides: TGTGCCAGCAGCCCGGGGACTACCCCCAATGAGCAGTTCTTC. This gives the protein CASSPGTTPNEQFF.